The rows below give T cell receptor beta chains drawn from one sample of a study of tumor and adjacent non-tumor tissue in lung cancer. MiXCR, applied by TCRdb to the multiplex PCR reads, yields one record per CDR3 protein. The sample lists roughly 200,000 distinct CDR3 sequences, about 76% occurring once. Sequenced material: lung tumor tissue. The receptor source for this set is a man between 60 and 70 years old with non-small cell lung cancer. Both conserved end residues are part of each CDR3. The D gene is left open where the match is weak. Expanded clones are given a class, and other clones once, few, many or no size at all.

TRBV4-3	TRBJ1-2	TRBD1	few	TGCGCCAGCAGCCGGGACAGACCCTTTGGCTACACCTTC	CASSRDRPFGYTF
TRBV4-2	TRBJ2-1	-	many	TGTGCCAGCAGCCATGCGGGACAGAGCTCCTACAATGAGCAGTTCTTC	CASSHAGQSSYNEQFF
TRBV20-1	TRBJ2-1	TRBD2	many	TGCAGTGCTAGGACTAGCGGGGGGGCCCCCCACAATGAGCAGTTCTTC	CSARTSGGAPHNEQFF
TRBV29-1	TRBJ2-4	-	-	TGCAGCGTTACGGAGGGAAGACAAGCCAAAAACATTCAGCACTTC	CSVTEGRQAKNIQHF
TRBV6-1	TRBJ2-1	-	-	TGTGCCAGCAATACACGGGGGACCAATGAGCAGTTCTTC	CASNTRGTNEQFF
TRBV11-3	TRBJ2-1	-	-	TGTGCCAGCAGCTTACACGGGGTGACCTTCAATGAGCAGTTCTTC	CASSLHGVTFNEQFF
TRBV10-1	TRBJ2-1	-	-	TGCGACAGCAGCAAATTGCGACCTGGTGAGCAGTTCTTC	CDSSKLRPGEQFF
TRBV28	TRBJ2-3	TRBD1	-	TGTGCCAGCAGTAAAGGACAGGGGCGGAGCACAGATACGCAGTATTTT	CASSKGQGRSTDTQYF
TRBV15	TRBJ2-7	TRBD1	-	TGTGCCACCAGCAGACCAGGGGGAACCTACGAGCAGTACTTC	CATSRPGGTYEQYF
TRBV4-3	TRBJ2-5	-	-	TGCGCCAGCAGCCAAGAAAATCTGGAGACCCAGTACTTC	CASSQENLETQYF
TRBV12-3/TRBV12-4	TRBJ2-3	-	-	TGTGCCAGCAGTGGAACGACGGGGGCGACATATACGCAGTATTTT	CASSGTTGATYTQYF
TRBV28	TRBJ2-2	-	many	TGTGCCAGCAGTTTATGGGCTCAGTTAGGGGCCGTGAACACCGGGGAGCTGTTTTTT	CASSLWAQLGAVNTGELFF
TRBV4-3	TRBJ1-1	-	-	TGCGCCGGCAGCCAAGATGCTCCGGGCAGTTCGGGCACTGAAGCTTTCTTT	CAGSQDAPGSSGTEAFF
TRBV20-1	TRBJ2-2	-	-	TGCAGTGCTAGAGAGTCAGGGTGGAACACCGGGAAGCTGTTTTTT	CSARESGWNTGKLFF
TRBV20-1	TRBJ2-5	-	-	TGCAGTGTGGCGGAGACCCAATACTTC	CSVAETQYF
TRBV12-3/TRBV12-4	TRBJ1-1	-	-	TGTGCCAGCAGTTCACGAGGGGAATCAACTGAAGCTTTCTTT	CASSSRGESTEAFF
TRBV12-3/TRBV12-4	TRBJ1-2	-	few	TGTGCCAGTAGTTTATGGCACACGCTATATGGCTACACCTTC	CASSLWHTLYGYTF
TRBV11-1	TRBJ2-2	TRBD2	-	TGTGTCAGCAGCTTAAGACTAGCGGGGGACACCGGGGAGTTGTTTTTT	CVSSLRLAGDTGELFF
TRBV11-2	TRBJ2-5	TRBD1	few	TGTGCCAGCAGCTTGCAGGGGGCTGGGACCCAGTACTTC	CASSLQGAGTQYF
TRBV5-6	TRBJ1-6	-	-	TGTGCCAGCAGCTTGGGGATGGCTTCACCCCTCCACTTT	CASSLGMASPLHF
TRBV20-1	TRBJ2-1	-	-	TGCAGTGCCTACACCCCGGGACATAATTACAATGAGCAGTTCTTC	CSAYTPGHNYNEQFF
TRBV11-3	TRBJ2-7	-	-	TGTGCCGGCAGCTTAGATCTAACCCATTACGAGCATTACTTC	CAGSLDLTHYEHYF
TRBV5-5	TRBJ2-2	-	-	TGTGCCAGCAGCTTGCACCCCGACACCGGGGAGATGTTTTTT	CASSLHPDTGEMFF
TRBV6-2/TRBV6-3	TRBJ2-1	TRBD2	-	TGTGCCAGCCAGCCAGCACAGGGACGAGGTAGCGGGAGTAATGAACAGTTCTTC	CASQPAQGRGSGSNEQFF
TRBV5-5	TRBJ2-6	TRBD1	-	TGTGCCAGCAGCATGACAGGGGCTGGAGGGGCCAACGTCCTGAGTTTC	CASSMTGAGGANVLSF
TRBV5-1	TRBJ2-1	TRBD2	few	TGCCTCAGCCAAGGGGAGACTAGCGGGAGATTAAATGAGCAGTTCTTC	CLSQGETSGRLNEQFF
TRBV6-5	TRBJ1-2	TRBD1	-	TGTGCCAGCAGTTACTCATCCGGGACAGGGGCTAACTCTGGCTACACCTTC	CASSYSSGTGANSGYTF
TRBV20-1	TRBJ2-7	TRBD1	-	TGCAGTGCTAGTGGCCAAGGACAGGGGGGAGACAAGCAGTACTTC	CSASGQGQGGDKQYF
TRBV12-3/TRBV12-4	TRBJ2-6	-	-	TGTGCCGGCATCCAGGGACGATCTGGGGCCAGCGTCCTGACTTTC	CAGIQGRSGASVLTF
TRBV6-5	TRBJ2-7	-	many	TGTGCCAGCAGTTACGGGGGTAGCGGCAGATACGAGCAGTACTTC	CASSYGGSGRYEQYF
TRBV20-1	TRBJ2-4	TRBD1	-	TGCAGTGCTAGAGAGACAGGGGGGGTCATTCAGTACTTC	CSARETGGVIQYF
TRBV20-1	TRBJ2-1	TRBD2	-	TGCAGTGCTACGACCGGGACTAGTGTAGGCTCCTACAATGAGCAGTTCTTC	CSATTGTSVGSYNEQFF
TRBV20-1	TRBJ2-7	-	-	TGCAGTTCTAGTTCTAACGAGCGGTATGGCTACGAGCAGTACTTC	CSSSSNERYGYEQYF
TRBV12-3/TRBV12-4	TRBJ2-7	-	once	TGTGCCAGCAATTCAGACACTACTTTTAAGCAGTACTTC	CASNSDTTFKQYF
TRBV11-3	TRBJ1-1	-	-	TGTGCCAGCAGCTTGAGGCACGGGAATACTGAAACTTTCTTT	CASSLRHGNTETFF
TRBV18	TRBJ1-1	-	-	TGTGCCAGCTCGTCATACAGGGTTCCTAACACTGAAGCTTTCTTT	CASSSYRVPNTEAFF
TRBV11-3	TRBJ2-1	-	-	TGTGCCAGCAGGTCATACGGGGCGGCCTTCAATGAGCAATTCTTC	CASRSYGAAFNEQFF
TRBV12-3/TRBV12-4	TRBJ2-1	TRBD1	-	TGTGCCAGCAGCCCTACCGGAGACAGGGGCGATGAGCAGTTCTTC	CASSPTGDRGDEQFF
TRBV11-2	TRBJ2-1	-	-	TGTGCCAGCGGTTCTACATTTTACAATGAGCAGTTCTTC	CASGSTFYNEQFF
TRBV30	TRBJ2-3	-	few	TGTGCCTGGACCAGGGGCACAGATACGCAGTATTTT	CAWTRGTDTQYF
TRBV12-3/TRBV12-4	TRBJ1-5	-	-	TGTGCCAGCAGTCCCCTCGGGGCAGGTCTTAGCTATCAGCCCCAGCATTTT	CASSPLGAGLSYQPQHF
TRBV5-1	TRBJ2-7	-	-	TGCGCCAGCAGCTGGGCCGGGACGCAATCCTACGAGCAGTACTTC	CASSWAGTQSYEQYF
TRBV6-1	TRBJ2-1	TRBD2	many	TGTGCCAGCGAGGGTGGGAGGGCCTACAATGAGCAGTTCTTC	CASEGGRAYNEQFF
TRBV12-3/TRBV12-4	TRBJ2-3	TRBD1	-	TGTGCCAGCAGGCCACCGGGACAGGGGGCGACATATACGCAGTATTTT	CASRPPGQGATYTQYF